Following are 13 T cell receptor beta chains from one sample sequenced in a study of cytomegalovirus exposure and HLA in healthy donors. Primers included in the PCR were 60 Vbeta and 13 Jbeta primers. Profiled with immunoSEQ multiplex PCR; TCRdb holds only in-frame clones, not every one. The sample gives under 130,000 clones, roughly 66% of which show up once; 3% to 4% is in the top ten. The sample was PBMCs. All receptors derive from a woman aged 45 to 65 in good health and CMV-seronegative.

This clone has more than one count but fewer than ten. The rearrangement joins TRBV11-3 to TRBJ2-3, with TRBD2 identical over 8 bases. This CDR3 comprises 18 residues. The germline CDR1 and CDR2 sequences are SGHNT and YENEEA. V shed 4 bases and J 0 bases; nucleotides not matched to a gene: 12. CDR3 sequence (DNA): TGTGCCAGCAGCTCTGGACTAGCCCCCCTACCTAGCACAGATACGCAGTATTTT. Translation gives CASSSGLAPLPSTDTQYF.

The V and J genes are TRBV11-1 and TRBJ2-5, with TRBD1 identical over 12 bases. The germline CDR1 and CDR2 sequences are SGHAT and FQDESV (reference sequence). The CDR3 spans 16 residues. The J segment lost 2 bases and the V segment lost 5 bases, leaving 6 bases of the junction unmatched. CDR3 in amino acids: CASSLGTGGLQETQYF. As DNA, the CDR3 is TGTGCCAGCAGCCTAGGGACAGGGGGCTTACAAGAGACCCAGTACTTC. Supplemented by reference TRBV11-1 and TRBJ2-5, the full variable domain reads EAEVAQSPRYKITEKSQAVAFWCDPISGHATLYWYRQILGQGPELLVQFQDESVVDDSQLPKDRFSAERLKGVDSTLKIQPAELGDSAMYLCASSLGTGGLQETQYFGPGTRLLVL.

The chain couples TRBV7-5 to TRBJ2-1; the table's D gene call, TRBD2, was not cross checked with the DNA. TRBV7-5 is a known pseudogene. The CDR3 has 13 amino acids. The CDR3 DNA follows: TGTGTCAGAAGCCCCGGGCTTAGCGGGGGGCAGTTCTTC. Amino acid sequence: CVRSPGLSGGQFF.

V gene TRBV19 combines with J gene TRBJ2-7, with D possibly matching TRBD2 (6 bases). Trimming took off 4 bases at V and 8 bases at J, with 18 bases between the two ends. This CDR3 has 14 residues. Germline CDR1 LNHDA, CDR2 SQIVND (reference sequence). Here the CDR3 reads CASSRPGPGEKQYF. The CDR3 region has the DNA TGTGCCAGTAGTAGGCCGGGACCGGGGGAAAAGCAGTACTTC. Together with reference TRBV19 and TRBJ2-7, the CDR3 gives the full variable domain: DGGITQSPKYLFRKEGQNVTLSCEQNLNHDAMYWYRQDPGQGLRLIYYSQIVNDFQKGDIAEGYSVSREKKESFPLTVTSAQKNPTAFYLCASSRPGPGEKQYFGPGTRLTVT.

This rearrangement joins TRBV7-2 to TRBJ2-3; D is unclear. This CDR3 has 13 amino acids. V was clipped by 1 base and J by 1 base, with 3 bases between them. CDR1 is SGHTA and CDR2 is FQGNSA in the germline V gene. CDR3 amino acids: CASSLGGTDTQYF. CDR3 bases: TGTGCCAGCAGCTTAGGCGGCACAGATACGCAGTATTTT.

The table lists this clone with a few counts. The chain recombines TRBV5-1 with TRBJ2-7; 10 bases match TRBD1. Germline lookup yields CDR1 SGHRS and CDR2 YFSETQ. The CDR3 contains 15 residues. V shed 4 bases, J shed 6 bases, and the junction held 10 bases outside the gene matches. The CDR3 loop is CASSRGDRGISEQYF. The CDR3 DNA follows: TGCGCCAGCAGCCGAGGGGACAGGGGTATTAGCGAGCAGTACTTC.

The chain uses TRBV19 and TRBJ2-7, with TRBD1 identical over 12 bases. There are 14 residues in the CDR3. Germline V gives CDR1 LNHDA, CDR2 SQIVND (reference sequence). V was clipped by 4 bases and J by 5 bases; unmatched bases: 3. The CDR3 DNA reads as TGTGCCAGTAGTAGCGGGACAGGGGGCCACGAGCAGTACTTC. It codes for CASSSGTGGHEQYF.

This sequence joins TRBV5-1 and TRBJ2-3, with a possible D match to TRBD2 (6 bases). Germline loops: CDR1 SGHRS, CDR2 YFSETQ. This CDR3 is built from 16 residues. V was clipped by 0 bases and J by 0 bases, with 11 bases between them. CDR3 in amino acids: CASSLASSVSTDTQYF. The DNA for the CDR3 is TGCGCCAGCAGCTTGGCCTCTAGCGTAAGCACAGATACGCAGTATTTT.

The chain recombines TRBV25-1 with TRBJ2-2; possible D gene TRBD1, 5 bases. The CDR3 is made up of 14 amino acids. The germline V and J ends were trimmed by 4 bases and 5 bases, with 11 bases remaining between them. Germline V gene sequence: CDR1 MGHDK, CDR2 SYGVNS. For the CDR3, the DNA is TGTGCCAGCAGTGCCCCCAGGGTGACCGGGGAGCTGTTTTTT. Translating gives CASSAPRVTGELFF.

The chain recombines TRBV19 with TRBJ1-5; possible D gene TRBD1, 6 bases. Between the trimmed V and J ends, which lost 7 bases and 0 bases, there was a span of 13 bases. Germline CDR1 and CDR2: LNHDA and SQIVND (reference sequence). The CDR3 totals 15 residues. CDR3: CASTPTGFSNQPQHF. As DNA, the CDR3 is TGTGCCAGTACCCCAACAGGGTTTAGCAATCAGCCCCAGCATTTT.

The rearrangement uses TRBV7-8 and TRBJ2-1; D not resolved. The germline V gene encodes CDR1 SGHVS and CDR2 FQNEAQ. The CDR3 runs 15 residues. V was pared by 2 bases and J by 4 bases, with 12 bases between. The CDR3 coding sequence is TGTGCCAGCAGCTTAATCGCAACAGAATACAATGAGCAGTTCTTC. Translated, it gives CASSLIATEYNEQFF.

A few counts support this clone. The chain is built from TRBV10-1 and TRBJ1-1, with D unclear. The CDR3 totals 15 residues. Germline V gene sequence: CDR1 WNHNN, CDR2 SYGVQD (reference sequence). V shed 0 bases and J shed 0 bases, with 8 bases lying between them. CDR3 region: CASSESPGMNTEAFF. The CDR3 region has the DNA TGCGCCAGCAGTGAGTCGCCAGGAATGAACACTGAAGCTTTCTTT.

The J gene is TRBJ1-2, the V gene TRBV7-8; D unclear. The CDR3 extends over 13 amino acids. The germline V gene has CDR1 SGHVS and CDR2 FQNEAQ. Trimming removed 1 base from V and 5 bases from J, with 8 bases in between. CDR3: CASSLGQDYGYTF. In DNA, the CDR3 is TGTGCCAGCAGCTTAGGTCAGGATTATGGCTACACCTTC.